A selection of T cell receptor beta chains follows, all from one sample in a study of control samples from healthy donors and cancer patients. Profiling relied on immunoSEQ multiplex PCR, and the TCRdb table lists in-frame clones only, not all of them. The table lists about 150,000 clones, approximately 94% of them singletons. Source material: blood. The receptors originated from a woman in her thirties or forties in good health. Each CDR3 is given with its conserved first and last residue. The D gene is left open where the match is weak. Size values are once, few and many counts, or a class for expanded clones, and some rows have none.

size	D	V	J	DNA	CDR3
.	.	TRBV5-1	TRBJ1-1	TGCGCCAGCAGCCTCCGAGGGCAGGAGACTGAAGCTTTCTTT	CASSLRGQETEAFF
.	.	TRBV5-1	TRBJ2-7	TGCGCCAGCAGCTTGTTACCTTCCGGGACAACCTACGAGCAGTACTTC	CASSLLPSGTTYEQYF
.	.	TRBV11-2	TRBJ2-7	TGTGCCAGCAGCTTGCTCCAGGGGAGCTCCTACGAGCAGTACTTC	CASSLLQGSSYEQYF
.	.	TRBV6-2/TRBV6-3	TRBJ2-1	TGTGCCAGCAGTTATGTTGATGAGCAGTTCTTC	CASSYVDEQFF
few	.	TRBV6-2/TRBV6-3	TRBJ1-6	TGTGCCAGCAGTTACGTCAATTCTTGGTCACCCCTCCACTTT	CASSYVNSWSPLHF
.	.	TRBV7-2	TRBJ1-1	TGTGCCAGCAGCTTACAAAGGAACACTGAAGCTTTCTTT	CASSLQRNTEAFF
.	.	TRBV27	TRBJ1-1	TGTGCCAGCAGTTTATTCCGGGGGAACACTGAAGCTTTCTTT	CASSLFRGNTEAFF
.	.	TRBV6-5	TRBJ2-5	TGTGCCAGCAGTTACGGTTCCCGACAAGAGACCCAGTACTTC	CASSYGSRQETQYF
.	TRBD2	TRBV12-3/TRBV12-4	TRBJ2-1	TGTGCCAGCAGAGGACTAGCGGGGAATGAGCAGTTCTTC	CASRGLAGNEQFF
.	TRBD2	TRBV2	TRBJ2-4	TGTGCCAGCAGTCTAGCGGGCCAAAAAAACATTCAGTACTTC	CASSLAGQKNIQYF
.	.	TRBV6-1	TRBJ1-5	TGTGCCAGCACAGGGGTAGTGGGCAATCAGCCCCAGCATTTT	CASTGVVGNQPQHF
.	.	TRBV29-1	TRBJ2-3	TGCAGCGTTGAAGATGGGGGGGCGGATACGCAGTATTTT	CSVEDGGADTQYF
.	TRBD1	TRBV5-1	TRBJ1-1	TGCGCCAGCAGCTTGAAGACAGGGGGCGCCAGGAACACTGAAGCTTTCTTT	CASSLKTGGARNTEAFF
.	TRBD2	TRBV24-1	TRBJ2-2	TGTGCCACCAGTGATGCCCGGAAAGCGGGAGCCGGGGAGCTGTTTTTT	CATSDARKAGAGELFF
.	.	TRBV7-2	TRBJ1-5	TGTGCCAGCAGCTTAGATTATCAGCCCCAGCATTTT	CASSLDYQPQHF
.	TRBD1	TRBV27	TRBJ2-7	TGTGCCAGCAGTTCCGGACAGGGTCCCACCTACGAGCAGTACTTC	CASSSGQGPTYEQYF
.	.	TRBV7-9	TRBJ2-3	TGTGCCAGCAGCCCCGACGGCGTTAGCACAGATACGCAGTATTTT	CASSPDGVSTDTQYF
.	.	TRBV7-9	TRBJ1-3	TGTGCCAGCAGTCTAAATGGGGTGTCCGGAAACACCATATATTTT	CASSLNGVSGNTIYF
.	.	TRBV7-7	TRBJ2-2	TGTGCTAGCAGTTGGGACCCCTCCACCGGGGAGCTGTTTTTT	CASSWDPSTGELFF
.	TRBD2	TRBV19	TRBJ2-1	TGTGCCAGTAGTAGGGTGATGGATCGACTAGCGGCATACAATGAGCAGTTCTTC	CASSRVMDRLAAYNEQFF
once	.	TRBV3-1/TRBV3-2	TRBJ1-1	TGTGCCAGCAGCCCGACGAACACTGAAGCTTTCTTT	CASSPTNTEAFF
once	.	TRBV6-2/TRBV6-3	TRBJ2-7	TGTGCCAGCAGTACCCCAGGCGGAAGCACCTACGAGCAGTACTTC	CASSTPGGSTYEQYF
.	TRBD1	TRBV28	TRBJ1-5	TGTGCCAGCAGTTTAGGGCAGGGGGCCGGTCAGCCCCAGCATTTT	CASSLGQGAGQPQHF
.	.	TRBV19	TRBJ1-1	TGTGCCAGTAGTCGGAGGGGTGGAGGGAACACTGAAGCTTTCTTT	CASSRRGGGNTEAFF
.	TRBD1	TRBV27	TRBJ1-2	TGTGCCAGCAGTACCCGGGACAGGAACTATGGCTACACCTTC	CASSTRDRNYGYTF
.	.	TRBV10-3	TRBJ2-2	TGTGCCATCAGTGAGACAGGTCAAACTAGAGAGGTTGCCGGGGAGCTGTTTTTT	CAISETGQTREVAGELFF
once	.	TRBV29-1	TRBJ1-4	TGCAGCGTAGTGGACATTGCAACTAATGAAAAACTGTTTTTT	CSVVDIATNEKLFF
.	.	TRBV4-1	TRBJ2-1	TGCGCCAGCAGCCGCCGTGGGCATGAGCAGTTCTTC	CASSRRGHEQFF
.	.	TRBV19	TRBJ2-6	TGTGCCAGTAAAGGAATACAGGGCCCCTTCTCTGGGGCCAACGTCCTGACTTTC	CASKGIQGPFSGANVLTF
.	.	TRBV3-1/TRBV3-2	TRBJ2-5	TGTGCCAGCAGCCAAGATTCAATGGGGACCCAGTACTTC	CASSQDSMGTQYF
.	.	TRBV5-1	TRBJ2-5	TGCGCCAGCAGCTTGGCACAGGGTAGCGTTCAAGAGACCCAGTACTTC	CASSLAQGSVQETQYF
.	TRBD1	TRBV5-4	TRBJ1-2	TGTGCCAGCAGCGGTCCGGGACAGAACTATGGCTACACCTTC	CASSGPGQNYGYTF
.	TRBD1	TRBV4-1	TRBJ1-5	TGCGCCAGCAGCCGGGCCGGGACAGGGGATCAGCCCCAGCATTTT	CASSRAGTGDQPQHF
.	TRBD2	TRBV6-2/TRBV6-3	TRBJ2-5	TGTGCCAGCAGTTACTCGGGGCGGGGGAGTCAAGAGACCCAGTACTTC	CASSYSGRGSQETQYF
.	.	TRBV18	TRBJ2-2	TGTGCCAGCCGCCTGACCGGCGGCACCGGGGAGCTGTTTTTT	CASRLTGGTGELFF
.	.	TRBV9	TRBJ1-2	TGTGCCAGCGGAAAAACGGCTGGACATGGCTACACCTTC	CASGKTAGHGYTF
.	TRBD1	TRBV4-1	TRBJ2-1	TGCGCCAGCAGCCAAGGAAGGACAGGGTCGTACAATGAGCAGTTCTTC	CASSQGRTGSYNEQFF
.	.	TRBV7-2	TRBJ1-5	TGTGCCAGCAGCTTAGTTGAGGCCGGTGGGAACAATCAGCCCCAGCATTTT	CASSLVEAGGNNQPQHF
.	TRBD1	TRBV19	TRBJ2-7	TGTGCCAGTAGTATGCCGGGACAGGGCAAGTACGAGCAGTACTTC	CASSMPGQGKYEQYF
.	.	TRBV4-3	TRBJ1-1	TGCGCCAGCAGCCAAGGTGTCCAGGGAGTGAACACTGAAGCTTTCTTT	CASSQGVQGVNTEAFF
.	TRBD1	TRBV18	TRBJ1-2	TGTGCCAGCTCACCAATAGGGACAGGAGGCTATGGCTACACCTTC	CASSPIGTGGYGYTF
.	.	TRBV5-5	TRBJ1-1	TGTGCCAGCAGCTTGGGGTCAGCTTACACTGAAGCTTTCTTT	CASSLGSAYTEAFF
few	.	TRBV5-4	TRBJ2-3	TGTGCCAGCAGCTTGGGCGGGGTAAGCACAGATACGCAGTATTTT	CASSLGGVSTDTQYF
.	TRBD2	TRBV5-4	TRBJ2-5	TGTGCCAGCAGCTTGTCGCTAGCGGGGGGGAAAGAGACCCAGTACTTC	CASSLSLAGGKETQYF
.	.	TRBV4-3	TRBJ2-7	TGCGCCAGCAGCCAAGTCAAGGGAAGGCGTTCCTACGAGCAGTACTTC	CASSQVKGRRSYEQYF
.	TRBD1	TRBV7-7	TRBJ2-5	TGTGCTAGCAGCCAAGACAGGGAAGAGACCCAGTACTTC	CASSQDREETQYF
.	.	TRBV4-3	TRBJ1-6	TGCGCCAGCAGCCAAAGGACATTAAATTCACCCCTCCACTTT	CASSQRTLNSPLHF
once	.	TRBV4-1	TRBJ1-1	TGCGCCAGCAGCCAACATGGGGCAGGGCCAGACACTGAAGCTTTCTTT	CASSQHGAGPDTEAFF
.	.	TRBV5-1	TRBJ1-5	TGCGCCAGCAGCTTACAGGGAGGGGATCAGCCCCAGCATTTT	CASSLQGGDQPQHF
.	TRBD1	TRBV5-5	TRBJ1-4	TGTGCCAGCAGCTTGGGACAGGGGAATGAAAAACTGTTTTTT	CASSLGQGNEKLFF
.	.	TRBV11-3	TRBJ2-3	TGTGCCAGCGCATCCTGGGGCACAGATACGCAGTATTTT	CASASWGTDTQYF
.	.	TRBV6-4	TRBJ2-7	TGTGCCAGCAGTGAGTCGCAGACAGGTCCCTACGAGCAGTACTTC	CASSESQTGPYEQYF
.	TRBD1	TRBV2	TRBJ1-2	TGTGCCAGCAAGGGACAGGGACCTTATGGCTACACCTTC	CASKGQGPYGYTF
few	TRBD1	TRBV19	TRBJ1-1	TGTGCCAGTAGTATAGGGACAGGGTGGGGGACTGAAGCTTTCTTT	CASSIGTGWGTEAFF
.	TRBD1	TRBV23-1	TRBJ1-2	TGCGCCAGCAGTCAATCAAGGCAGGGGGCATGTGAGGGCTACACCTTC	CASSQSRQGACEGYTF
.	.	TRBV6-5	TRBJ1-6	TGTGCCAGCAGTTACGAACAGAATTCACCCCTCCACTTT	CASSYEQNSPLHF
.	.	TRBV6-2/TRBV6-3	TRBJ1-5	TGTGCCAGCAGTTACGTCCCGACCGTCAATCAGCCCCAGCATTTT	CASSYVPTVNQPQHF
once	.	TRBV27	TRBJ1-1	TGTGCCAGCAGTGCCCCGGGGGGGCGCGTCACTGAAGCTTTCTTT	CASSAPGGRVTEAFF
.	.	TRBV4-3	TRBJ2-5	TGCGCCAGCAGCCAAGATATGGGGGCGCTTGGAGAGACCCAGTACTTC	CASSQDMGALGETQYF